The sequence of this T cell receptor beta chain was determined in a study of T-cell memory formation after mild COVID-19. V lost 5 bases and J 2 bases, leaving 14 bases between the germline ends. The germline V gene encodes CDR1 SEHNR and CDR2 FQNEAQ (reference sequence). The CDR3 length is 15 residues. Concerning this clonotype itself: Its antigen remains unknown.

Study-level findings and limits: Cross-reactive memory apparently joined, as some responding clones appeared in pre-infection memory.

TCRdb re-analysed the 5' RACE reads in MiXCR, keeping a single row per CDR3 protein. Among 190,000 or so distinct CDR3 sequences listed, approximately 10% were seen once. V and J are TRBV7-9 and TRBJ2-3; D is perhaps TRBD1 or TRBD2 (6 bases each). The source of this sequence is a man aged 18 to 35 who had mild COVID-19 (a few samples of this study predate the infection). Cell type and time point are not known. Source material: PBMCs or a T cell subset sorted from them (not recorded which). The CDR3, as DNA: TGTGCCAGCAGCCCCTCCAGGGGACTCACAGATACGCAGTATTTT. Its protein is CASSPSRGLTDTQYF.